These 7 T cell receptor beta chains were sequenced from one sample in a study of shared clonotypes between healthy human individuals. Here immunoSEQ multiplex PCR was the method, and the copy in TCRdb shows in-frame clones only, minus some. The profile shows 400,000 to 600,000 clones, more than 95% of them singletons. Material: naive CD4+ T cells sorted from blood. The subset here: CD45RA+ positively selected. The source of these receptors is a woman aged 30 to 39 in good health.

V and J are TRBV28 and TRBJ1-4; no firm D call. This CDR3 is built from 15 residues. V gave up 6 bases and J gave up 4 bases, with 15 bases separating them. The V gene's germline CDR1 is MDHEN and CDR2 SYDVKM. The CDR3 here is CASRRPGEYNEKLFF. CDR3 nucleotides: TGTGCCAGCAGACGCCCAGGCGAATATAATGAAAAACTGTTTTTT.

This clone was picked up one time. The chain has TRBV7-3 and TRBJ2-5, with 11 bases matching TRBD2. Per germline, CDR1 SGHTA and CDR2 FQGTGA. The CDR3 runs 15 residues. V trimming: 3 bases; J trimming: 5 bases; junction bases outside the gene matches: 5. The CDR3 nucleotides are TGTGCCAGCAGCTTTTTAGCGGGAGGGCCCGAGACCCAGTACTTC. Encoded protein: CASSFLAGGPETQYF.

The gene calls are TRBV28 and TRBJ2-4, with D possibly matching TRBD2 (6 bases). The germline gives CDR1 MDHEN, CDR2 SYDVKM. Trimming shortened V by 6 bases and J by 4 bases, and 19 bases separated the two germline ends. The CDR3 is made up of 16 amino acids. In nucleotides, the CDR3 is TGTGCCAGCAGCACATACGGTACTAGCAAAAAAAACATTCAGTACTTC. Protein product: CASSTYGTSKKNIQYF.

The chain couples TRBV28 to TRBJ2-1; D may be TRBD1 (6 bases). V was pared by 0 bases and J by 4 bases, with 22 bases between. This CDR3 region has 19 residues. Germline CDR1 is MDHEN and CDR2 is SYDVKM. CDR3: CASSLWRGGSGGLYNEQFF. CDR3 in DNA: TGTGCCAGCAGTTTATGGAGAGGGGGTTCCGGAGGACTTTACAATGAGCAGTTCTTC.

CDR3 in amino acids: CASSTTSGRMVGELFF. The CDR3, as DNA: TGTGCCAGCAGTACCACTAGCGGGAGAATGGTCGGGGAGCTGTTTTTT. The genes are TRBV7-9 and TRBJ1-3, with 11 bases identical to TRBD2. Near its end, the DNA agrees better with TRBJ2-2, so the J call may be wrong. CDR3 length: 16 amino acids. The germline V gene encodes CDR1 SEHNR and CDR2 FQNEAQ (reference sequence).

The chain employs TRBV7-8 and TRBJ2-7; D is ambiguous. CDR3 length: 14 amino acids. Germline V gene lookup returns CDR1 SGHVS and CDR2 FQNEAQ. V was cut by 3 bases and J by 3 bases, with 12 bases left in between. CDR3 in amino acids: CASSFIETGYEQYF. CDR3 nucleotide sequence: TGTGCCAGCAGCTTTATAGAGACGGGCTACGAGCAGTACTTC.

This chain joins TRBV7-9 and TRBJ2-1, with no clear D. Germline values: CDR1 SEHNR, CDR2 FQNEAQ (reference sequence). Trimming cost V 0 bases and J 5 bases, with 5 bases left between them. This CDR3 has 13 amino acids. The CDR3 region has the DNA TGTGCCAGCAGCTTAGCCGTAAACAATGAGCAGTTCTTC. This translates into CASSLAVNNEQFF.